A single sample gave rise to the 14 T cell receptor beta chains below, sequenced in a study of blood T cell repertoires in COVID-19. Using immunoSEQ multiplex PCR, the repertoire was profiled, and TCRdb retains in-frame clones only, with some absent. This table has more than 90,000 clones, 85% to 95% appearing once. Sequencing was carried out using peripheral blood. The source is a man aged 45-65 years with active COVID-19.

The chain uses TRBV5-1 and TRBJ1-1; weak D call: TRBD1 (6 bases). The germline V gene encodes CDR1 SGHRS and CDR2 YFSETQ. The CDR3 totals 15 residues. The V gene lost 0 bases and the J gene lost 0 bases, with 9 bases spanning the gap. CDR3 nucleotides: TGCGCCAGCAGCTTGGGGGACACCGTGAACACTGAAGCTTTCTTT. The encoded protein is CASSLGDTVNTEAFF.

V gene TRBV29-1 combines with J gene TRBJ2-3, with TRBD1 matching 8 bases. The length of the CDR3 is 13 residues. Germline CDR1 SQVTM, CDR2 ANQGSEA. The V gene end was trimmed by 3 bases and the J gene end by 10 bases; junction bases not matched to a gene: 9. CDR3 loop: CSVDGQGAFSQYF. The DNA of the CDR3 is TGCAGCGTTGACGGGCAGGGGGCCTTTTCGCAGTATTTT.

This clone was recorded once. This chain joins TRBV19 and TRBJ1-6; 7 bases are a match to TRBD1. Germline V gene lookup returns CDR1 LNHDA and CDR2 SQIVND (reference sequence). CDR3 length: 14 residues. The V gene end was trimmed by 6 bases and the J gene end by 9 bases; junction bases not matched to a gene: 8. CDR3 residues: CASRTDRVGSPLHF. The CDR3 nucleotides are TGTGCCAGTAGAACCGACAGGGTCGGTTCACCCCTCCACTTT.

This chain joins TRBV2 and TRBJ2-2; 9 bases are a match to TRBD1. This CDR3 contains 16 residues. CDR1 is SNHLY, CDR2 FYNNEI, per germline. The V segment lost 6 bases and the J segment 7 bases; nucleotides outside the gene matches: 12. The CDR3 protein is CASREGTGWYGGELFF. CDR3 sequence (DNA): TGTGCCAGCAGGGAGGGGACAGGGTGGTACGGCGGGGAGCTGTTTTTT.

This sequence joins TRBV11-2 and TRBJ2-5; 16 bases match TRBD2. J lost 5 bases, V lost 8 bases, and 5 bases had no gene match. Germline V CDR1 and CDR2: SGHAT, FQNNGV. The CDR3 runs 15 residues. CDR3 protein: CASGTSGRARETQYF. The CDR3 coding sequence is TGTGCCAGCGGGACTAGCGGGAGGGCCCGGGAGACCCAGTACTTC.

The V gene is TRBV6-1, the J gene TRBJ2-7, with TRBD1 matching 8 bases. The CDR3 has 14 amino acids. The V segment lost 2 bases and the J segment 6 bases; nucleotides outside the gene matches: 6. Germline-derived CDR1 and CDR2 are MNHNS and SASEGT. This CDR3 is CASSESWTGFEQYF. Here the CDR3 DNA reads TGTGCCAGCAGTGAATCGTGGACAGGGTTCGAGCAGTACTTC.

In this sample, this clone turned up once. This rearrangement joins TRBV5-1 to TRBJ2-2; 9 bases are a match to TRBD1. The CDR3 consists of 15 residues. Trimming took 0 bases from V and 4 from J; bases not matched to a gene: 1. The germline CDR1 and CDR2 sequences are SGHRS and YFSETQ. The CDR3, as DNA: TGCGCCAGCAGCTTGGACAGGGGGCTCACCGGGGAGCTGTTTTTT. It specifies CASSLDRGLTGELFF.

The rearrangement joins TRBV7-9 to TRBJ1-1; D perhaps matches TRBD1 (6 bases). V was clipped by 5 bases and J by 3 bases, with 16 bases between them. The CDR3 extends over 15 amino acids. The germline CDR1 and CDR2 sequences are SEHNR and FQNEAQ (reference sequence). CDR3 nucleotide sequence: TGTGCCAGCAGCCCAATTGGGGGGGCATACACTGAAGCTTTCTTT. Translation: CASSPIGGAYTEAFF.

The rearrangement uses TRBV5-4 and TRBJ2-2, with D uncertain. CDR1 and CDR2 (germline): SGHNT, YYREEE (reference sequence). The CDR3 loop spans 16 amino acids. V was clipped by 1 base and J by 0 bases, with 10 bases between them. The CDR3 DNA reads TGTGCCAGCAGCTTGTATTCCGTCTCGAACACCGGGGAGCTGTTTTTT. Protein sequence: CASSLYSVSNTGELFF.

This chain joins TRBV3-1 (or the pseudogene TRBV3-2) and TRBJ1-4; D is unclear. Germline values: CDR1 LGHDT, CDR2 YNNKEL (reference sequence). V dropped 1 base and J dropped 8 bases, with 14 bases sitting between them. CDR3 length equals 15 residues. This chain's CDR3 is CASSQAGRSGEKLFF. In DNA form, the CDR3 reads TGTGCCAGCAGCCAAGCTGGTCGCTCGGGGGAAAAACTGTTTTTT.

This chain connects TRBV28 to TRBJ1-1; tentatively, D is TRBD1 (5 bases). The CDR3 loop spans 12 amino acids. Germline V gives CDR1 MDHEN, CDR2 SYDVKM. V was pared by 7 bases and J by 8 bases, with 14 bases between. The CDR3 protein is CASITGPTEAFF. In nucleotides, the CDR3 is TGTGCCAGCATTACAGGACCCACCGAAGCTTTCTTT.

This clone was seen only once. This chain connects TRBV9 to TRBJ2-1; D unresolved. The CDR3 has 12 residues. Germline V gene data show CDR1 as SGDLS and CDR2 as YYNGEE. The germline V and J ends were trimmed by 3 bases and 6 bases, with 7 bases remaining between them. CDR3 amino acids: CASSANSNEQFF. The CDR3, as DNA: TGTGCCAGCAGCGCAAACAGCAATGAGCAGTTCTTC.

The chain couples TRBV4-2 to TRBJ2-3, with TRBD2 matching over 10 bases. The germline CDR1 and CDR2 sequences are LGHNA and YNFKEQ. V was clipped by 1 base and J by 2 bases; unmatched bases: 12. The CDR3 extends over 19 amino acids. The CDR3 spells CASSQVASGRRYPTDTQYF. The CDR3, as DNA: TGTGCCAGCAGCCAAGTAGCTAGCGGGAGAAGGTACCCCACAGATACGCAGTATTTT.

This clone was observed once. The rearrangement links TRBV24-1 to TRBJ1-6; tentatively, D is TRBD1 (5 bases). Trimming cost V 2 bases and J 4 bases, with 5 bases left between them. Germline V gives CDR1 KGHDR, CDR2 SFDVKD. The CDR3 loop spans 14 amino acids. The CDR3 sequence: CATSDSGYNSPLHF. In nucleotides, the CDR3 is TGTGCCACCAGTGATTCAGGGTATAATTCACCCCTCCACTTT.